The 17 T cell receptor beta chains below all came from one sample that was sequenced in a study of T cells expressing NK-cell markers. No DNA is given; TCRdb re-called the 5' RACE reads and lists each CDR3 protein once. The sample has about 550,000 distinct CDR3 sequences, and its top ten clones hold under 4.5%. Sequenced input: blood T cells: a sorted CD56 or NKG2C T cell subset, CD4+ or CD8+ T cells, or bulk PBMC T cells (not recorded which). Every receptor here comes from a man aged 18 to 30 in good health.

The chain's CDR3 is CASSPGLAGAPGNEQFF. The chain links TRBV5-1 to TRBJ2-1; TCRdb designates TRBD2, a call that cannot be tested without DNA. The germline CDR1 and CDR2 sequences are SGHRS and YFSETQ. CDR3 length: 17 amino acids.

V gene TRBV5-1 combines with J gene TRBJ2-5; there is no DNA to check the TCRdb D call of TRBD2. Germline V gene lookup returns CDR1 SGHRS and CDR2 YFSETQ. The CDR3 extends over 17 amino acids. The CDR3 spells CASSLVPSGREGETQYF.

This CDR3 is CAITPREGRNEQFF. This sequence joins TRBV10-3 and TRBJ2-1; TCRdb calls TRBD2, which cannot be checked without DNA. Germline lookup yields CDR1 ENHRY and CDR2 SYGVKD. This CDR3 has 14 amino acids.

The CDR3 loop reads CASSLSVALGQSRNEQFF. The rearrangement links TRBV7-3 to TRBJ2-1; as DNA is missing, the TRBD1 call by TCRdb cannot be tested. This CDR3 has 18 residues. CDR1 is SGHTA and CDR2 is FQGTGA in the germline V gene.

The CDR3: CASSAILAGGPGELFF. The rearrangement uses TRBV11-2 and TRBJ2-2; as DNA is missing, the TRBD2 call by TCRdb cannot be tested. The germline CDR1 and CDR2 sequences are SGHAT and FQNNGV. There are 16 residues in the CDR3.

The CDR3 region is CASSLYKSGGEQYF. V is TRBV27 and J is TRBJ2-7; TCRdb calls TRBD1, which cannot be checked without DNA. Germline V gene sequence: CDR1 MNHEY, CDR2 SMNVEV (reference sequence). The CDR3 has 14 residues.

J is TRBJ1-5 and V is TRBV12-3 or TRBV12-4; TCRdb proposes TRBD1, but this gene call is untestable without DNA. This CDR3 is 14 amino acids long. The chain's CDR3 is CASLLQGSNQPQHF.

This rearrangement joins TRBV20-1 to TRBJ2-2; there is no DNA to check the TCRdb D call of TRBD1. The CDR3 length is 20 residues. Germline loops: CDR1 DFQATT, CDR2 SNEGSKA (reference sequence). The CDR3 reads CSASRLIPGVGTQNTGELFF.

This chain links TRBV24-1 with TRBJ2-3; TCRdb selects TRBD1, and the lack of DNA leaves this call unchecked. From germline, CDR1 is KGHDR and CDR2 SFDVKD. CDR3 length: 17 residues. The CDR3 here is CATSERKGGGPGKTQYF.

This chain joins TRBV29-1 and TRBJ2-1; TCRdb's assignment of TRBD1 cannot be checked, as there is no DNA. The CDR3 totals 13 residues. Germline CDR1 SQVTM, CDR2 ANQGSEA. CDR3 protein: CSVDFRGNNEQFF.

The gene calls are TRBV6-5 and TRBJ2-7; the D call from TCRdb, TRBD2, cannot be confirmed without DNA. Germline assignment: CDR1 MNHEY and CDR2 SVGAGI. This CDR3 comprises 15 residues. The CDR3 loop reads CASSSVGLAGAEQYF.

V gene TRBV20-1 combines with J gene TRBJ1-5. The CDR3 loop spans 13 amino acids. From germline, CDR1 is DFQATT and CDR2 SNEGSKA (reference sequence). The CDR3 sequence: CSAYAGPNQPQHF.

This chain uses TRBV2 with TRBJ2-7; there is no DNA to check the TCRdb D call of TRBD2. The CDR3 runs 15 residues. Germline V CDR1 and CDR2: SNHLY, FYNNEI. The CDR3 region is CASSVELTSGSEQYF.

The chain links TRBV15 to TRBJ2-1; TCRdb lists TRBD2, though no DNA is available to test this call. There are 16 residues in the CDR3. In germline, CDR1 is LNHNV, CDR2 YYDKDF (reference sequence). This CDR3 is CATSRDATSVDNEQFF.

The J gene is TRBJ2-3, the V gene TRBV7-2; the TRBD1 assignment by TCRdb is unverifiable without DNA. The CDR3 extends over 16 amino acids. Germline CDR1 reads SGHTA; CDR2 reads FQGNSA. The CDR3 reads CASSLAQDRATDTQYF.

This chain connects TRBV27 to TRBJ2-1; the TRBD2 assignment by TCRdb is unverifiable without DNA. Germline CDR1 MNHEY, CDR2 SMNVEV (reference sequence). This CDR3 is 19 amino acids long. CDR3 residues: CASSTWTSGGLGVYNEQFF.

The chain is built from TRBV7-9 and TRBJ2-1. Per germline, CDR1 SEHNR and CDR2 FQNEAQ (reference sequence). This CDR3 spans 14 amino acids. CDR3 region: CASSSSGTGNEQFF.